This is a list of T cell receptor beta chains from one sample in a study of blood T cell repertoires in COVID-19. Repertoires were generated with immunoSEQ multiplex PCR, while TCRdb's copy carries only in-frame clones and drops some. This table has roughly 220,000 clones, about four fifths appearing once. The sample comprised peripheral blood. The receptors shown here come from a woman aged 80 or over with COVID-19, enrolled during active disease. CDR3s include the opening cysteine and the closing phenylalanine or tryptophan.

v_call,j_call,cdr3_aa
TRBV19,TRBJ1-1,CASRERGQRMNTEAFF
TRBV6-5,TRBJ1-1,CASRSLGGNTEAFF
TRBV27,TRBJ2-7,CASSLEHAAYEQYF
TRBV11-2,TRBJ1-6,CASSLDRWDREPLHF
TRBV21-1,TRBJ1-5,CASNSSQPQHF
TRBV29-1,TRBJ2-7,CSVVGATREQYF
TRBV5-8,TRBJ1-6,CASSLGGRFNLLHF
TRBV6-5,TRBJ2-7,CASSSLGAYEQYF
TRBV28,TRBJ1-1,CASIGQGVGDTEAFF
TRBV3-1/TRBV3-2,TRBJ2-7,CASSQAPTGGGQYF
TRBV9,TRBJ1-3,CASSPQTASFGNTIYF
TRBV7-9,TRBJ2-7,CASSPPRAGGYEQYF
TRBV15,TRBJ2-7,CATSRGGGAYEQYF
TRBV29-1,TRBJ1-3,CSVERENGNTIYF
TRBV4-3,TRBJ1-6,CASSPSTGPNSPLHF
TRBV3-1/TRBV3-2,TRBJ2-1,CASSQVGLREQFF
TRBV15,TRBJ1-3,CATSRVGEAGNTIYF